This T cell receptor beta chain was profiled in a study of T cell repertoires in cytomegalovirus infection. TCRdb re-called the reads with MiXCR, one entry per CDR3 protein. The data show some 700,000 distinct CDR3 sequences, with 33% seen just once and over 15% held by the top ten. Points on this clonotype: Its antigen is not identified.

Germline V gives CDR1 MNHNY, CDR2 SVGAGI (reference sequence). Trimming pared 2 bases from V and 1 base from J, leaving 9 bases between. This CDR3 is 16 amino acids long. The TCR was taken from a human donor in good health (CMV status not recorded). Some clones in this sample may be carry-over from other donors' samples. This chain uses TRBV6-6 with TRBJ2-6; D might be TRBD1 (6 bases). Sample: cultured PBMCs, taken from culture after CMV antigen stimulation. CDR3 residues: CASSYGQGSGANVLTF. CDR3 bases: TGTGCCAGCAGTTACGGTCAGGGGTCTGGGGCCAACGTCCTGACTTTC.